This T cell receptor (beta chain) was observed in a study of cytotoxic CD8 clonotypes in ibrutinib-treated CLL. CDR1 ENHRY and CDR2 SYGVKD come from the germline V gene. The CDR3 is made up of 11 amino acids. V lost 10 bases and J lost 8, with 12 bases in between. TCRdb's table, derived via immunoSEQ multiplex PCR, lists solely in-frame clones and lacks some. The sample lists roughly 180,000 clones, 70% to 85% occurring once. The genes are TRBV10-3 and TRBJ1-5; D is unclear. The TCR originated in a human donor with chronic lymphocytic leukemia. The sample here was PBMCs, taken after 24 months of ibrutinib treatment. The CDR3 region is CATGELKPQHF. Here the CDR3 DNA reads TGTGCCACCGGGGAATTGAAGCCCCAGCATTTT.